The clone carrying this T cell receptor (beta chain) was detected a few times. The antigen is undetermined. TCRdb called the 5' RACE reads again in MiXCR, with one record for every CDR3 protein. The table shows 350,000 to 500,000 distinct CDR3 sequences, with roughly a quarter occurring only once. CDR1 SGHTA and CDR2 FQGNSA come from the germline V gene. Losses at the gene ends were 4 bases for V and 4 bases for J; bases not matched to a gene: 5. The CDR3 consists of 14 residues. This sample was taken from a study of T-cell memory formation after mild COVID-19. In the study overall: TCR clusters mostly belonged to single donors. Study-level points and caveats: Several responding clones turned up in pre-infection memory, indicating that cross-reactive memory may have taken part. CD4+ clones that contracted lay mainly in CM and EM; CD8+ ones lay in EMRA.

The V gene is TRBV7-2, the J gene TRBJ1-1; 8 bases match TRBD1. The receptor was isolated from an adult woman who had mild COVID-19 (a few samples of this study predate the infection). Cell type and time point are not known. The source material was PBMCs or a T cell subset sorted from them (not recorded which). CDR3 in amino acids: CASSSRTGPTEAFF. The CDR3 DNA is TGTGCCAGCAGCTCACGGACAGGGCCCACTGAAGCTTTCTTT.